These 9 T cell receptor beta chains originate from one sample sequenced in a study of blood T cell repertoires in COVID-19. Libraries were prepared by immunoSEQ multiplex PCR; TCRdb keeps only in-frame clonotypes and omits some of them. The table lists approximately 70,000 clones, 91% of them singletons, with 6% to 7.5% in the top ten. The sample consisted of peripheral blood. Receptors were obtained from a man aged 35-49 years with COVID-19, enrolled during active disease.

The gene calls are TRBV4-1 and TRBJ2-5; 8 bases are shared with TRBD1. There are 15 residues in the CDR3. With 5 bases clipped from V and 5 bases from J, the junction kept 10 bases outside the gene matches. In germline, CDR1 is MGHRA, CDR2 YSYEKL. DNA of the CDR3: TGCGCCAGCAGCGTTCGACAGGGGAGGATGGAGACCCAGTACTTC. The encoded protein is CASSVRQGRMETQYF.

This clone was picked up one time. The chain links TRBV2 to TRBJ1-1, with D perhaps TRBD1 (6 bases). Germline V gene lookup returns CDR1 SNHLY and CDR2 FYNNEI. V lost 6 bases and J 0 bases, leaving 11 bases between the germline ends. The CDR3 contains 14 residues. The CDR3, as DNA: TGTGCCAGCAGCCTAGACAGGATGAACACTGAAGCTTTCTTT. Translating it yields CASSLDRMNTEAFF.

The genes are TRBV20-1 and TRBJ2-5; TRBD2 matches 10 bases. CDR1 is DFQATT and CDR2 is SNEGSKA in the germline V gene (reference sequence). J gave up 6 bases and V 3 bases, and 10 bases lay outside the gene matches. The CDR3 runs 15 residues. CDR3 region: CSASASGGWRKTQYF. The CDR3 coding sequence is TGCAGTGCTAGTGCTAGCGGGGGCTGGCGTAAGACCCAGTACTTC.

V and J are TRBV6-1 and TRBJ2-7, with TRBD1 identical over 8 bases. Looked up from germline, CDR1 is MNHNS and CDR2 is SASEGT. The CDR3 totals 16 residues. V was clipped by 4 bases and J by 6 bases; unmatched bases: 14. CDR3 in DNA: TGTGCCAGCAGTGGAATAATACGGACAGGGAGAATCGAGCAGTACTTC. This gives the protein CASSGIIRTGRIEQYF.

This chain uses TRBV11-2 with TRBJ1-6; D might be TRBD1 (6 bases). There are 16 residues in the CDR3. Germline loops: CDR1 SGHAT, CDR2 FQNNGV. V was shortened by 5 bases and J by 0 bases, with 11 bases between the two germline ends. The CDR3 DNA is TGTGCCAGCAGCCGAGGACAGAGCTCCTATAATTCACCCCTCCACTTT. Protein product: CASSRGQSSYNSPLHF.

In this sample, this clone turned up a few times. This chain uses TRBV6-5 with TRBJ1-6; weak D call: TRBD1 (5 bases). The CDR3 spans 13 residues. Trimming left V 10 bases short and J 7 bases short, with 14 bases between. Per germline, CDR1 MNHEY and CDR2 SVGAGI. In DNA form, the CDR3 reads TGTGCCACCTCAGACAGAGTAAATTCACCCCTCCACTTT. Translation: CATSDRVNSPLHF.

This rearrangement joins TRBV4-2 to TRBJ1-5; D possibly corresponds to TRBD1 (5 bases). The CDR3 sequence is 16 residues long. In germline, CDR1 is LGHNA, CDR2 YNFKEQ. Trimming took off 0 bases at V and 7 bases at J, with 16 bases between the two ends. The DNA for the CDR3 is TGTGCCAGCAGCCAAGATCTGACGGGTTGGGGCCAGCCCCAGCATTTT. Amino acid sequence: CASSQDLTGWGQPQHF.

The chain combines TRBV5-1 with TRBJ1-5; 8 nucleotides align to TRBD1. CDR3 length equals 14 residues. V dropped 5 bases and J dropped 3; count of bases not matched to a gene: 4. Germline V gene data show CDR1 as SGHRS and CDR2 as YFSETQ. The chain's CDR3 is CASRATGDNQPQHF. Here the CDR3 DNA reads TGCGCCAGCAGGGCGACAGGGGACAATCAGCCCCAGCATTTT. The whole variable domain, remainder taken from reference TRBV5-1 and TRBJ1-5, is KAGVTQTPRYLIKTRGQQVTLSCSPISGHRSVSWYQQTPGQGLQFLFEYFSETQRNKGNFPGRFSGRQFSNSRSEMNVSTLELGDSALYLCASRATGDNQPQHFGDGTRLSIL.

The CDR3 loop reads CASGEYGDRQAFF. CDR3 sequence (DNA): TGTGCCAGCGGCGAGTACGGTGACAGACAAGCTTTCTTT. The gene calls are TRBV25-1 and TRBJ1-1; TRBD1 is a possible D gene (5 bases). The length of the CDR3 is 13 residues. Trimming left V 8 bases short and J 9 bases short, with 19 bases between. The germline gives CDR1 MGHDK, CDR2 SYGVNS. The full variable domain, its missing parts supplied by reference TRBV25-1 and TRBJ1-1, is EADIYQTPRYLVIGTGKKITLECSQTMGHDKMYWYQQDPGMELHLIHYSYGVNSTEKGDLSSESTVSRIRTEHFPLTLESARPSHTSQYLCASGEYGDRQAFFGQGTRLTVV.